The TCR beta chain described here comes from a study of blood T cell repertoires in COVID-19. Across the whole study: Specimens from acute and convalescent COVID-19 originated in the United States, Italy and Spain. The analysed material was cDNA or gDNA that came from T cells, B-cell-depleted T cells, or PBMCs.

Per the study methods: Estimation of nucleated cell counts was performed using reference gene primer amplification. Using immunoSEQ multiplex PCR, the repertoire was profiled, and TCRdb retains in-frame clones only, with some absent. The V and J calls and clone size are taken from that table; D and trimming were inferred from the DNA. The sample has more than 95,000 clones, around four fifths seen once. The CDR3 is made up of 17 amino acids. The V gene end was trimmed by 3 bases and the J gene end by 5 bases; junction bases not matched to a gene: 8. The germline V gene has CDR1 SGDLS and CDR2 YYNGEE.

The sequencing input was peripheral blood. The sequence was obtained from a human donor in a cohort sampled during active COVID-19. The genes are TRBV9 and TRBJ2-3; 14 nucleotides agree with TRBD2. The CDR3 loop is CASSGPGTSGGIDTQYF. CDR3 in DNA: TGTGCCAGCAGCGGACCCGGGACTAGCGGGGGAATAGATACGCAGTATTTT.